This T cell receptor (beta chain) was recovered during a study of T-cell memory formation after mild COVID-19. This CDR3 comprises 13 residues. Germline trimming cut 5 bases from V and 6 bases from J; bases unmatched to any gene: 5. Constant-segment primers and 5'RACE yielded cDNA libraries for TCR alpha and TCR beta, each carrying sample barcodes and UMIs. TCRdb re-derived calls from the 5' RACE reads in MiXCR, one entry per CDR3 protein. Counted here are fewer than 650,000 distinct CDR3 sequences, roughly 17% occurring once; the ten biggest clones make up roughly 8.2%. Comment on this clonotype: Antigen: not known.

The study's findings and limits: Mainly in CM and EM were contracting CD4+ clones; CD8+ were in EMRA. Clones shrinking from day 15 to 85 showed even CD4/CD8 mixes; later expanders tilted CD4+.

The material sequenced was PBMCs or a T cell subset sorted from them (not recorded which). The V gene is TRBV12-3 or TRBV12-4, the J gene TRBJ1-2; 8 bases map to TRBD1. The sequence was obtained from an adult woman who had mild COVID-19 (a few samples of this study predate the infection). Cell type and time point are not known. The CDR3 protein is CASSTGGGHGYTF. The CDR3, as DNA: TGTGCCAGCAGTACAGGGGGAGGCCATGGCTACACCTTC.